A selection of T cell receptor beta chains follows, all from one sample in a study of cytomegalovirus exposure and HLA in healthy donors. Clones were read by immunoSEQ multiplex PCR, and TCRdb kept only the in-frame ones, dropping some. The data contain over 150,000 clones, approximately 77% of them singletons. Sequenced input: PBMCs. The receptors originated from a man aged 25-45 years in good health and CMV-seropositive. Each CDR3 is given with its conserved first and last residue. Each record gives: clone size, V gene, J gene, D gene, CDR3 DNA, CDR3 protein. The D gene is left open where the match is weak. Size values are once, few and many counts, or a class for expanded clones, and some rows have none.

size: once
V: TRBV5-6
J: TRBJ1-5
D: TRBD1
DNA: TGTGCCAGCAGCGTACGGACAGGGTTTCAGGATCAGCCCCAGCATTTT
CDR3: CASSVRTGFQDQPQHF

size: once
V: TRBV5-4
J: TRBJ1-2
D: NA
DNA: TGTGCCAGCAGCTTAACAGGGACCCTCCGTGGCTACACCTTC
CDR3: CASSLTGTLRGYTF

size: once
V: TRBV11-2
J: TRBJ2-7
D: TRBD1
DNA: TGTGCCAGCAGTACCGGGACAGGGTTGGCCGAGCAGTACTTC
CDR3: CASSTGTGLAEQYF

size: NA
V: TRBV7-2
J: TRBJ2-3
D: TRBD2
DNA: TGTGCCAGCAGCCCCAGACTAGCGGGGGGTAGGGAATATTTT
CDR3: CASSPRLAGGREYF

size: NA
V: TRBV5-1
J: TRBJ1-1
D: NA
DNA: TGCGCCAGCAGCCTGGGACTCGTGAACACTGAAGCTTTCTTT
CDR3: CASSLGLVNTEAFF

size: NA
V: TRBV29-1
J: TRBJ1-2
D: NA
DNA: TGCAGCGTTCCTGGGACATACTATGGCTACACCTTC
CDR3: CSVPGTYYGYTF

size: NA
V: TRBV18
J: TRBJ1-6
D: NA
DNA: TGTGCCAGCTCCCCTAGTGGGGCGCCTGGCTCACCCCTCCACTTT
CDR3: CASSPSGAPGSPLHF

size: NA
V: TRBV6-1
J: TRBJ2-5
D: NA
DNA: TGTGCCAGCAGTGTTAGGCAGGGGCGAGAGACCCAGTACTTC
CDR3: CASSVRQGRETQYF

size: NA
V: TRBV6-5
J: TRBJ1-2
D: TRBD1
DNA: TGTGCCAGCAGTTACGATCCAGGGGGCGACTATGGCTACACCTTC
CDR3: CASSYDPGGDYGYTF

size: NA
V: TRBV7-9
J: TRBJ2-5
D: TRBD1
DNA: TGTGCCAGCAGCGAGCTACAGGGGGCTTTAGAGACCCAGTACTTC
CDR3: CASSELQGALETQYF

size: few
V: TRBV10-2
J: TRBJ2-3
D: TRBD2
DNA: TGCGCCAGCAGTGAAAGACTAGCGGGGAGCACAGATACGCAGTATTTT
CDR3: CASSERLAGSTDTQYF

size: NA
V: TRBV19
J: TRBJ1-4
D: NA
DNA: TGTGCCAGTAGTATCCAGGGAAGTAATGAAAAACTGTTTTTT
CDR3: CASSIQGSNEKLFF

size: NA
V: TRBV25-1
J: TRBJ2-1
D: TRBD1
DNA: TGTGCCAGCAGCGCAACGGGACAGGGAAATGAGCAGTTCTTC
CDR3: CASSATGQGNEQFF

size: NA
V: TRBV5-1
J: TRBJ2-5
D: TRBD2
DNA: TGCGCCAGCAGCTTGTTTAGCGGGGGGGCCGGAGAGACCCAGTACTTC
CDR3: CASSLFSGGAGETQYF

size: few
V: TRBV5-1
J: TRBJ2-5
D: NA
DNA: TGCGCCAGCAGCTTTGGACAGCTCCAAGAGACCCAGTACTTC
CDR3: CASSFGQLQETQYF

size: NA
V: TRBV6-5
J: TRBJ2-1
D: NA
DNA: TGTGCCAGCAGCCGACAACACAATGAGCAGTTCTTC
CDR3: CASSRQHNEQFF

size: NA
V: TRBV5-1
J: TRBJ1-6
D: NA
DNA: TGCGCCAGCAGCTCCAGTTCGGACTTGAATAATTCACCCCTCCACTTT
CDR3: CASSSSSDLNNSPLHF

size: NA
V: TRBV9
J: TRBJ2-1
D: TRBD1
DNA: TGTGCCAGCAGCTTGCTAACCGGGACAGGTCAAGGTGACGGCTCCTACAATGAGCAGTTCTTC
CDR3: CASSLLTGTGQGDGSYNEQFF

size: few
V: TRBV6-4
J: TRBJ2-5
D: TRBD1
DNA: TGTGCCAGTTCACCTACGGCAGGGGGCGGTGAGACCCAGTACTTC
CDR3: CASSPTAGGGETQYF

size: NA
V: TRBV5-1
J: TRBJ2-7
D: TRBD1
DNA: TGCGCCAGCAGCCCTGACAGGGGGTCCTACGAGCAGTACTTC
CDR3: CASSPDRGSYEQYF

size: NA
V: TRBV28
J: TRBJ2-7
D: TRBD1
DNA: TGTGCCAGCAATCCCCGACAGGGCCCTTACGAGCAGTACTTC
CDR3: CASNPRQGPYEQYF

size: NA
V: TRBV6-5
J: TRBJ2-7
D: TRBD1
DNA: TGTGCCAGCAGCTTGGACAGGTCAAGCTCCTACGAGCAGTACTTC
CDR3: CASSLDRSSSYEQYF

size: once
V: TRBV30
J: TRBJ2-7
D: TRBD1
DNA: TGTGCCTGGAGTAAACCGGGACAGGGAGGCCACGAGCAGTACTTC
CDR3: CAWSKPGQGGHEQYF

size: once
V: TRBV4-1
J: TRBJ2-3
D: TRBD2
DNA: TGCGCCAGCAGCCATGGGACTAGCGAAGATACGCAGTATTTT
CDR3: CASSHGTSEDTQYF

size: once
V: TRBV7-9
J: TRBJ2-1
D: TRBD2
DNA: TGTGCCAGCAGCTTATCTAGCGGGGGGAGAGATGAGCAGTTCTTC
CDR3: CASSLSSGGRDEQFF

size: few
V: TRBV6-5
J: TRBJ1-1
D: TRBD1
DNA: TGTGCCAGCAGTCCCGGGACAGGGATCACTGAAGCTTTCTTT
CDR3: CASSPGTGITEAFF

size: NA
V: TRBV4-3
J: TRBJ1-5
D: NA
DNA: TGCGCCAGCAGCCAAGATTTTTCAGGGGAAAATCAGCCCCAGCATTTT
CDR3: CASSQDFSGENQPQHF

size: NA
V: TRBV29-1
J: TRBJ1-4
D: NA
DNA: TGCAGCGCCGGTGGTGGAGGGATGGGAGAAAAACTGTTTTTT
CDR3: CSAGGGGMGEKLFF

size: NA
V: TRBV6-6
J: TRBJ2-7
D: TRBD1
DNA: TGTGCCAGCAGTTACCCCGGGACAGGGCGTAAGCAGTACTTC
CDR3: CASSYPGTGRKQYF

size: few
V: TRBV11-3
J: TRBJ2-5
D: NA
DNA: TGTGCCAGCAGCTCATCGGGGAGAGTGGGGCAAGAGACCCAGTACTTC
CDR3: CASSSSGRVGQETQYF

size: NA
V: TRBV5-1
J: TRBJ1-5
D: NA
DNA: TGCGCCAGCAGCTTGGATTCAGGGTCTTATCAGCCCCAGCATTTT
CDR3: CASSLDSGSYQPQHF

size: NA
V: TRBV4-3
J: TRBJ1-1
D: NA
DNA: TGCGCCAGCAGCCAAGATCCTGCCGGGGCGGGAACTGAAGCTTTCTTT
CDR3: CASSQDPAGAGTEAFF

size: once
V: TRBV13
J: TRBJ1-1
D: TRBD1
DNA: TGTGCCAGCAGCTCTCGGACAGGGATAATGAACACTGAAGCTTTCTTT
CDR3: CASSSRTGIMNTEAFF

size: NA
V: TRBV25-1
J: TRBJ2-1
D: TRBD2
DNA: TGTGCCAGCAGTGAATTAGGAGGCGGGGGGGCGGACAATGAGCAGTTCTTC
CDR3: CASSELGGGGADNEQFF

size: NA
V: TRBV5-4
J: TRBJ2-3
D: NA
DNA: TGTGCCAGCAGCTCCAGGGCTCGCACAGATACGCAGTATTTT
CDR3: CASSSRARTDTQYF

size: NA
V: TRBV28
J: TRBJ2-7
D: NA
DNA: TGTGCCAGCAGTTCCCCCATGGGCAGGGTCTACGAGCAGTACTTC
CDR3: CASSSPMGRVYEQYF

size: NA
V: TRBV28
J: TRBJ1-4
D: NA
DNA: TGTGCCAGCACCCCCGGAGCGCAGGGTGGGGAAAAACTGTTTTTT
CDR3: CASTPGAQGGEKLFF

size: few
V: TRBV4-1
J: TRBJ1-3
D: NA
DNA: TGCGCCAGCAGCCAAGATAATGGGCGCTCTGGAAACACCATATATTTT
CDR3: CASSQDNGRSGNTIYF

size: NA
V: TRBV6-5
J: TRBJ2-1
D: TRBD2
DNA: TGTGCCAGCACTGTAGCGGGGACCTCCTACAATGAGCAGTTCTTC
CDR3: CASTVAGTSYNEQFF

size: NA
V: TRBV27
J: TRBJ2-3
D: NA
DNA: TGTGCCAGCAGTTTACAGGGCGGCACAGATACGCAGTATTTT
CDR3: CASSLQGGTDTQYF

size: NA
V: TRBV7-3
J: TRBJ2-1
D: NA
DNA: TGTGCCAGCAGCGAAGGAGTCAAAGCGGAGCAGTTCTTC
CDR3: CASSEGVKAEQFF

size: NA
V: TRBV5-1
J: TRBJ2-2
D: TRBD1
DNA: TGCGCCAGCAGCTCCAGTCCGGGACAGGGGACCGGGGAGCTGTTTTTT
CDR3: CASSSSPGQGTGELFF

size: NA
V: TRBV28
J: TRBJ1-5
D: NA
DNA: TGTGCCAGCAGCCAAGGGGCCTGGTACCATCAGCCCCAGCATTTT
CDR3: CASSQGAWYHQPQHF

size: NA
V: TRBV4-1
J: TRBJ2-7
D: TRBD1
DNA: TGCGCCAGCAGCCAAGAAAGACGCGCAGGGCAGGGGGCCCCCTCTCTCTACGAGCAGTACTTC
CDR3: CASSQERRAGQGAPSLYEQYF